The T cell receptor (beta chain) under discussion was sequenced for a study of glioma-infiltrating T cells. Using RNA template, CDR3s of TCR alpha and beta were amplified with iRepertoire arm-PCR. Tissue mRNA or PBMC total RNA, about 95-450 ng, went into one-step reverse transcription and amplification. TCRdb reprocessed the multiplex PCR reads with MiXCR, giving one entry per CDR3 protein. The sample lists tens of thousands of distinct CDR3 sequences, 40% occurring once. The V end lost 6 bases, the J end lost 4 bases, and 13 bases lay between the germline ends. Germline V gene lookup returns CDR1 KGHSH and CDR2 LQKENI. CDR3 length equals 14 residues. Findings of the study overall: Tissue and blood shared very few CDR3 sequences. Gliomas, especially low-grade, showed above-expected tissue-blood divergence; non-neoplastic patients showed below.

This clonotype was counted many times. Antigen unknown. The TCR originated in a human donor with low-grade glioma or glioblastoma, undergoing nonglioma brain surgery, or in good health (not recorded which). This chain connects TRBV18 to TRBJ1-5, with a tentative D call TRBD1 (5 bases). Sequenced: glioma tissue, nonneoplastic brain tissue, or PBMCs (not recorded which). CDR3 protein: CASSPGLLNQPQHF. The CDR3 bases are TGTGCCAGCTCCCCGGGACTGCTGAATCAGCCCCAGCATTTT.